This T cell receptor beta chain was sequenced for a study of OX40 agonist ivuxolimab in advanced cancers. The overall study: Ivuxolimab was administered intravenously to patients at 0.01 to 10 mg/kg every 2 weeks. Partial responses were achieved by three patients, one with hepatocellular carcinoma and two with cutaneous melanoma.

This clone was counted once. The data were produced by immunoSEQ multiplex PCR, yet TCRdb's version contains in-frame clones alone and is incomplete. The sample lists 30,000 to 40,000 clones; about 84% were seen once. V was trimmed by 0 bases and J by 4 bases, leaving 9 bases between them. Germline V lookup: CDR1 MNHNS, CDR2 SASEGT. The CDR3 loop spans 14 amino acids. Sequencing was performed on CD4+ or CD8+ T cells sorted from blood, taken in a trial of the OX40 agonist ivuxolimab. The receptor was derived from an adult with an advanced solid tumor such as melanoma, head and neck, liver or kidney cancer. The rearrangement uses TRBV6-1 and TRBJ1-1; D unresolved. CDR3 nucleotides: TGTGCCAGCAGTGAAGCGCGGTTGGGCACTGAAGCTTTCTTT. Translating gives CASSEARLGTEAFF.